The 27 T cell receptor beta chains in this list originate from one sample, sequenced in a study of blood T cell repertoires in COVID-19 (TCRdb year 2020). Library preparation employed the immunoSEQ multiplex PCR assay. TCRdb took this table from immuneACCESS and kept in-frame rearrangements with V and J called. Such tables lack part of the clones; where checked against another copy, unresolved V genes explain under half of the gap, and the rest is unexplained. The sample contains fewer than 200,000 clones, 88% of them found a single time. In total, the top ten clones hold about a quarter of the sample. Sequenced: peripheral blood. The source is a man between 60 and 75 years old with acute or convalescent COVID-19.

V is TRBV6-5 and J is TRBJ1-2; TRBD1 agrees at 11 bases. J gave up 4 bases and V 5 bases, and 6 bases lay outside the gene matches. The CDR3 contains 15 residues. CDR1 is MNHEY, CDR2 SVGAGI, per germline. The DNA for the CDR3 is TGTGCCAGCAGTACTTGGACAGGGGGCTTCTATGGCTACACCTTC. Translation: CASSTWTGGFYGYTF.

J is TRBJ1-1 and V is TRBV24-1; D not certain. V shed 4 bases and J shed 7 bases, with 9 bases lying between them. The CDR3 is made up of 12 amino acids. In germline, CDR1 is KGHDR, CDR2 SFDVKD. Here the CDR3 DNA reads TGTGCCACCAGTGAAAGAGGCCTTGAAGCTTTCTTT. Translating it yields CATSERGLEAFF.

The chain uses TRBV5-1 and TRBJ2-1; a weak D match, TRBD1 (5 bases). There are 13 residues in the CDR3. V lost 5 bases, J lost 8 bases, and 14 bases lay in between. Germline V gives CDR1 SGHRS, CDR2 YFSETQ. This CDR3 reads CASSTGARHEQFF. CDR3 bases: TGCGCCAGCAGTACAGGAGCGCGACATGAGCAGTTCTTC.

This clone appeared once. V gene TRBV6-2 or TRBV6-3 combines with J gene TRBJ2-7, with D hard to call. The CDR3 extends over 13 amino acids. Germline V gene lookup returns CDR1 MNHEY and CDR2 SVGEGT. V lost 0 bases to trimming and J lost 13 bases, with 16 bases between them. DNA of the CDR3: TGTGCCAGCAGTTACTCGGGTACTACCAAAGGATACGTC. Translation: CASSYSGTTKGYV.

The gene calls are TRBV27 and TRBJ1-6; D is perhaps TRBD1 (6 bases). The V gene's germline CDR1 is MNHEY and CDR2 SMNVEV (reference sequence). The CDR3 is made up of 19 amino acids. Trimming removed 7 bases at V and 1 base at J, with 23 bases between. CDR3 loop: CASTYLYGGLRSYNSPLHF. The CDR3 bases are TGTGCCAGCACCTACCTCTACGGGGGGCTTAGGTCCTATAATTCACCCCTCCACTTT.

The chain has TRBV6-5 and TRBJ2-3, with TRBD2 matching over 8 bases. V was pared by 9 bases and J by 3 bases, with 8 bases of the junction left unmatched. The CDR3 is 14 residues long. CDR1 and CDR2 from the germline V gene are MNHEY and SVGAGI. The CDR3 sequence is CASFSGAGTDTQYF. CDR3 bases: TGTGCCAGTTTTAGCGGGGCGGGGACAGATACGCAGTATTTT.

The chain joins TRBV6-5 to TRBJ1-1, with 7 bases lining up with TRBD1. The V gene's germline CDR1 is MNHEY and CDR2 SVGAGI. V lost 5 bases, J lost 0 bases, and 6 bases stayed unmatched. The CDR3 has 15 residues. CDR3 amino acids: CASSPTGTVNTEAFF. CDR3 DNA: TGTGCCAGCAGTCCCACCGGGACAGTGAACACTGAAGCTTTCTTT.

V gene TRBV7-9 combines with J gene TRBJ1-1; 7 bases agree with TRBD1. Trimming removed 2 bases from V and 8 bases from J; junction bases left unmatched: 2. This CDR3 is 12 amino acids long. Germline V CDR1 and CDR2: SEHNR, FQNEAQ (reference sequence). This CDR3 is CASSLWGQEAFF. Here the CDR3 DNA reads TGTGCCAGCAGCTTATGGGGACAGGAAGCTTTCTTT.

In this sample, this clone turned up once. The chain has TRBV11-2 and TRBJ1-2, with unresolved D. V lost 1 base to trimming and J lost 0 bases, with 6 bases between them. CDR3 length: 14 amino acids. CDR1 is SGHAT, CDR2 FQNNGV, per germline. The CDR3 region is CASSLVGANYGYTF. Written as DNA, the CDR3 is TGTGCCAGCAGCTTAGTTGGAGCTAACTATGGCTACACCTTC.

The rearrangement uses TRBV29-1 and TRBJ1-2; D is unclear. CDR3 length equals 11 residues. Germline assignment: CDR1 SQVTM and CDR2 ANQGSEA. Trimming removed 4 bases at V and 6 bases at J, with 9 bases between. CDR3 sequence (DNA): TGCAGCGTTGCCGCAGTCGATGGCTACACCTTC. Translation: CSVAAVDGYTF.

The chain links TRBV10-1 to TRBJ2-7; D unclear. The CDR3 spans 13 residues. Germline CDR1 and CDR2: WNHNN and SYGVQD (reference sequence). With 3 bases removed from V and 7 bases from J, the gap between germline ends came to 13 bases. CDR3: CASSESHTREQYF. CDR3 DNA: TGCGCCAGCAGTGAATCACACACGAGGGAGCAGTACTTC.

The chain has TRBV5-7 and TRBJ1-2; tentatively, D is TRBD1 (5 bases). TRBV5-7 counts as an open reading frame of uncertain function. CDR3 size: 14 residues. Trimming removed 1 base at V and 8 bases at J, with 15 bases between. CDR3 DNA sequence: TGTGCCAGCAGCTTGTGGACGGGGGGGTCCGGCTACACCTTC. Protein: CASSLWTGGSGYTF.

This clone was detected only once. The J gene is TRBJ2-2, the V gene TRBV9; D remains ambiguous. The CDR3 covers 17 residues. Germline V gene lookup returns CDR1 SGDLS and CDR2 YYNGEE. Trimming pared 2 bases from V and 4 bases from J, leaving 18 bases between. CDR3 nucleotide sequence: TGTGCCAGCAGCGTCTCTTCCCGCCCCGCGAGCACCGGGGAGCTGTTTTTT. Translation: CASSVSSRPASTGELFF.

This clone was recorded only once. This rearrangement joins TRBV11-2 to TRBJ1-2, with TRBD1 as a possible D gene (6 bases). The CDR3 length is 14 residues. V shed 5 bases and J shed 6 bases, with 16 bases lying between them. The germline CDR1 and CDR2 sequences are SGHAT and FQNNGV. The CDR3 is CASSLFGGSDGYTF. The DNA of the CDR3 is TGTGCCAGCAGCCTGTTTGGGGGCTCCGATGGCTACACCTTC.

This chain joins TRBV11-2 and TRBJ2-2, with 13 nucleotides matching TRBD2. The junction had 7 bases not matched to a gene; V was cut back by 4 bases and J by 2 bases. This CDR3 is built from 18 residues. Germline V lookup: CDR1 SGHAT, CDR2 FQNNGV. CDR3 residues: CASSYFGTSGTNTGELFF. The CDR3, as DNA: TGTGCCAGCAGCTATTTTGGGACTAGCGGGACCAACACCGGGGAGCTGTTTTTT.

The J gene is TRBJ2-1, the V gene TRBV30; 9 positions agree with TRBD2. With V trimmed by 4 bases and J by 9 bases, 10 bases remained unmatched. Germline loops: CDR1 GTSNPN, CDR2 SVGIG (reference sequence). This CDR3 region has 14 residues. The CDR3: CAWIPSGRNGEQFF. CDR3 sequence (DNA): TGTGCCTGGATCCCCAGCGGGAGGAACGGTGAGCAGTTCTTC.

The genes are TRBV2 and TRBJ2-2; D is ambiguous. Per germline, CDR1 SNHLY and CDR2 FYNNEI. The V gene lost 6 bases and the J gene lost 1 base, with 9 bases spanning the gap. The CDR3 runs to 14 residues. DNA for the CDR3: TGTGCCAGCAGGCCCCACAAGAACACCGGGGAGCTGTTTTTT. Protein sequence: CASRPHKNTGELFF.

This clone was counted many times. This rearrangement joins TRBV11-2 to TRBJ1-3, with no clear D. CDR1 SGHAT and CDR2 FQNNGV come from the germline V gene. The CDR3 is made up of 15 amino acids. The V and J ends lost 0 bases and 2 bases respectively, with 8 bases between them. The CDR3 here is CASSLDSGTGNTIYF. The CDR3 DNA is TGTGCCAGCAGCTTAGATTCGGGGACTGGAAACACCATATATTTT.

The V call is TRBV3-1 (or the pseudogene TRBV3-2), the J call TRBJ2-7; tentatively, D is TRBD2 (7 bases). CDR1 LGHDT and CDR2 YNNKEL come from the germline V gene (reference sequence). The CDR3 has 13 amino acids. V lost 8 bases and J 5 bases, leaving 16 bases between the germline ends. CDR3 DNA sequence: TGTGCCAGCTCAAGGGGGGGGTTAGACGAGCAGTACTTC. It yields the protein CASSRGGLDEQYF.

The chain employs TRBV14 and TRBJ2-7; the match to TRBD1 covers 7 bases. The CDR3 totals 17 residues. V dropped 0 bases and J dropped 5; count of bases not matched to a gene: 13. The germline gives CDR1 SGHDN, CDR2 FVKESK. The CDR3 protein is CASSQEVGEGGYNEQYF. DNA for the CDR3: TGTGCCAGCAGCCAAGAGGTGGGCGAAGGGGGCTACAACGAGCAGTACTTC.

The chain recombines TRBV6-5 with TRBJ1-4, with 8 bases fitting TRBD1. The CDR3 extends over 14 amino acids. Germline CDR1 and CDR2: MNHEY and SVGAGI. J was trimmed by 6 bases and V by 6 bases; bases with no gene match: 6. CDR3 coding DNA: TGTGCCAGCAGGGTGGACAGGGAGGATGAAAAACTGTTTTTT. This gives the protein CASRVDREDEKLFF.

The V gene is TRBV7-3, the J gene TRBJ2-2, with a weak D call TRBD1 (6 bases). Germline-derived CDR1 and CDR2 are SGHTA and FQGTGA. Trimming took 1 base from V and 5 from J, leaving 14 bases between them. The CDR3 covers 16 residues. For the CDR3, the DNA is TGTGCCAGCAGCTTAATGGAACAGGGATGGACCGGGGAGCTGTTTTTT. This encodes CASSLMEQGWTGELFF.

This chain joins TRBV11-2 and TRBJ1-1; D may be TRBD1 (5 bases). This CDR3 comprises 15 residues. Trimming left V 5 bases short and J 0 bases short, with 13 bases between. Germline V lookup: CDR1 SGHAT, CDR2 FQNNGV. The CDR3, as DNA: TGTGCCAGCAGCGCTAGACAGTCTATGAACACTGAAGCTTTCTTT. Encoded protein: CASSARQSMNTEAFF.

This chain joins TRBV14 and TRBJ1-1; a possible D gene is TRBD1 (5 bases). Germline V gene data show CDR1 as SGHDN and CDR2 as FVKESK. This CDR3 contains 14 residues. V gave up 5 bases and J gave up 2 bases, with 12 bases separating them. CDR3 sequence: CASSERGGNTEAFF. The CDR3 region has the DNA TGTGCCAGCAGCGAAAGGGGCGGTAACACTGAAGCTTTCTTT.

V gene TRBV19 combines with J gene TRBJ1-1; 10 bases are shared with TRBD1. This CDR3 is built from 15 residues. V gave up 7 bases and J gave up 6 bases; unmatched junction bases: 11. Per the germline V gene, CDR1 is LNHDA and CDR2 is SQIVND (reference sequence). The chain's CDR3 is CASTPTGGSLAEAFF. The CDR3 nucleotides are TGTGCCAGTACCCCGACAGGGGGCAGTTTGGCTGAAGCTTTCTTT.

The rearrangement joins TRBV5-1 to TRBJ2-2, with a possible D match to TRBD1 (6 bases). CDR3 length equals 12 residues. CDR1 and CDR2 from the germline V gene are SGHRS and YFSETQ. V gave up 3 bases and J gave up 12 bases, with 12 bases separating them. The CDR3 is CASSSPGTQLFF. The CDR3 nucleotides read TGCGCCAGCAGCTCCCCCGGGACACAGCTGTTTTTT. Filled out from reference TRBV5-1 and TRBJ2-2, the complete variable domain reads KAGVTQTPRYLIKTRGQQVTLSCSPISGHRSVSWYQQTPGQGLQFLFEYFSETQRNKGNFPGRFSGRQFSNSRSEMNVSTLELGDSALYLCASSSPGTQLFFGEGSRLTVL.

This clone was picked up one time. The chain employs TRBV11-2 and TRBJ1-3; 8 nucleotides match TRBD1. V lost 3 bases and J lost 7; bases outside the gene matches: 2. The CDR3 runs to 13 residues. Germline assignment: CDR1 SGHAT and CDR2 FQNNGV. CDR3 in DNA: TGTGCCAGCAGCTTTAGACAGGGGAACACCATATATTTT. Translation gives CASSFRQGNTIYF. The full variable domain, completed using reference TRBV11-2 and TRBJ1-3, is EAGVAQSPRYKIIEKRQSVAFWCNPISGHATLYWYQQILGQGPKLLIQFQNNGVVDDSQLPKDRFSAERLKGVDSTLKIQPAKLEDSAVYLCASSFRQGNTIYFGEGSWLTVV.